This T cell receptor beta chain emerged from a study of OX40 agonist ivuxolimab in advanced cancers. Study at large: Patients were dosed with the agonistic anti-OX40 (CD134) antibody ivuxolimab. Among those enrolled, mean age was about 58 years (range about 23 to 79) and roughly 84% were male. Notes on the study in general: In general, CD8+ T cells held more expanded clones than CD4+ did, on average. Clonal expansion was among the lowest in partial responders at 0.1-3.0 mg/kg, especially CD8+.

TCRdb's copy holds only in-frame clones and misses some; the assay was immunoSEQ multiplex PCR. The repertoire has some 150,000 clones, approximately 90% of them found once; the top ten carry about 1%. CDR1 is SGHDT, CDR2 YYEEEE, per germline. The CDR3 totals 12 residues. The V end was cut by 5 bases, the J end by 3 bases, with 9 bases between. A word on this clone: Its specificity is unknown.

The clonotype originates from an adult with an advanced solid tumor such as melanoma, head and neck, liver or kidney cancer. The specimen was CD4+ or CD8+ T cells sorted from blood, collected in a trial of the OX40 agonist ivuxolimab. V usage is TRBV5-6 and J usage is TRBJ2-7, with D uncertain. In nucleotides, the CDR3 is TGTGCCAGCAGTCGTGACGGCTACGAGCAGTACTTC. Protein: CASSRDGYEQYF.